This entry describes one TCR beta chain. Its antigen remains unidentified. Per-base qualities were not stored, and no clone one base away is much larger. The data are from a study of blood T cell repertoires in COVID-19 (dated by TCRdb to about 2020). The study in broad terms: Collaborator samples came from the United States, Italy and Spain and covered acute and convalescent phases of COVID-19. The prospective study material was composed of cDNA or gDNA derived from T cells, B-cell-depleted T cells, or PBMCs. The samples were drawn from the first 160 participants of the ongoing ImmuneRACE study and from over 950 subjects provided by 6 global collaborators. The dataset comprised deeply sampled blood TCRbeta repertoires from subjects exposed to, actively infected with, or recovered from COVID-19. A freely available public database, intended as a resource for researchers studying the immune response to SARS-CoV-2, is where the repertoires were released. The sample metadata nearly always contained a de-identified subject ID, COVID-19 status, age in years and sex. Where HLA class I and class II types were available, the types were taken from metadata supplied by the sample provider, not from assay-based typing. General conclusions and limits of the study: The amount of clinical and demographic metadata varied by source and participant and was provided uncurated.

The immunoSEQ Assay, a bias-controlled multiplex PCR, was used to amplify TCRbeta CDR3 regions from genomic DNA. On the authors' methods: Nucleated cell counts per sample were estimated from amplification of reference gene primers within the assay. To quantify the absolute abundance of each unique TCRbeta CDR3 rearrangement, sequence reads were collapsed and filtered. For each sample, productive Simpson clonality was calculated by taking the square root of Simpson's diversity index across productive rearrangements. The table was pulled from immuneACCESS by TCRdb, which kept in-frame rearrangements only. Such tables lose some clones; where checked, under half of the loss comes from unresolved V genes, and the rest has no known cause. The V and J calls and clone size were taken over from that table, and D and trimming were inferred from the DNA. In all, the sample holds around 50,000 clones, and 80% to 90% of those were seen once. Of the sample, around 3% falls within the top ten clones.

Each collaborating institution followed its own protocols to collect whole blood in K2EDTA tubes. For TCRbeta analysis, collaborators shipped samples as frozen whole blood, isolated PBMCs, or DNA extracted from either of those sample types. The material sequenced was peripheral blood. The receptor comes from a woman aged 80 or over with acute or convalescent COVID-19.

The nucleotides are TGCGCCAGCAGCCTAACTAGCGGGGGCTCCTACGAGCAGTACTTC. Translation gives CASSLTSGGSYEQYF. This receptor chain uses TRBV5-1 and TRBJ2-7, with 11 bases in between that match TRBD2. Germline trimming amounts to 4 bases on V and 0 bases on J, with 3 as the count of junction bases outside the gene matches. In the germline V gene, CDR1 corresponds to SGHRS and CDR2 to YFSETQ. Including cysteine and phenylalanine, the CDR3 has 15 amino acids. Only the CDR3 part of the read is kept: 45 bases, read in frame from the first base.